The 5 T cell receptor beta chains below all came from one sample that was sequenced in a study of shared clonotypes between healthy human individuals. Measured with immunoSEQ multiplex PCR; TCRdb has only the in-frame clones, and not every one. The sample has approximately 2,000,000 clones, roughly 90% seen once. Sequencing used naive CD4+ T cells from PBMCs. As to subset: CD45RA+ positively selected. These receptors all stem from a young man in good health. Some clones in this sample may be carry-over from other donors' samples.

The chain recombines TRBV27 with TRBJ2-5; D unclear. The CDR3 runs to 15 residues. V dropped 6 bases and J dropped 4 bases, with 18 bases sitting between them. CDR1 is MNHEY, CDR2 SMNVEV, per germline (reference sequence). CDR3 residues: CASSTLELGPETQYF. In DNA form, the CDR3 reads TGTGCCAGCAGCACATTGGAACTTGGTCCAGAGACCCAGTACTTC.

The chain employs TRBV11-2 and TRBJ1-2; D might be TRBD1 (5 bases). The CDR3 contains 15 residues. The V end was cut by 4 bases, the J end by 1 base, with 13 bases between. Germline V lookup: CDR1 SGHAT, CDR2 FQNNGV. The CDR3 here is CASSSWKTVNYGYTF. CDR3 bases: TGTGCCAGCAGCTCCTGGAAGACAGTTAACTATGGCTACACCTTC. Variable domain in full (rest from reference TRBV11-2 and TRBJ1-2): EAGVAQSPRYKIIEKRQSVAFWCNPISGHATLYWYQQILGQGPKLLIQFQNNGVVDDSQLPKDRFSAERLKGVDSTLKIQPAKLEDSAVYLCASSSWKTVNYGYTFGSGTRLTVV.

The chain recombines TRBV6-6 with TRBJ2-7, with 9 bases matching TRBD1. Germline values: CDR1 MNHNY, CDR2 SVGAGI (reference sequence). Germline trimming cut 6 bases from V and 3 bases from J; bases unmatched to any gene: 9. This CDR3 contains 15 residues. DNA for the CDR3: TGTGCCAGCAGGAGTCCGGGACAGGGAAACTACGAGCAGTACTTC. Protein product: CASRSPGQGNYEQYF.

The rearrangement joins TRBV14 to TRBJ2-3; D call uncertain. From germline, CDR1 is SGHDN and CDR2 FVKESK. The CDR3 runs 15 residues. Trimming took off 1 base at V and 4 bases at J, with 12 bases between the two ends. The CDR3, as DNA: TGTGCCAGCAGCCAAGCCCCCTCGACTGCAGATACGCAGTATTTT. Translated, it gives CASSQAPSTADTQYF.

The V call is TRBV18, the J call TRBJ2-5; D ambiguous. The V and J ends lost 6 bases and 3 bases respectively, with 5 bases between them. The CDR3 has 11 amino acids. CDR1 and CDR2 from the germline V gene are KGHSH and LQKENI. The CDR3: CASSTKETQYF. CDR3 nucleotides: TGTGCCAGCTCTACAAAAGAGACCCAGTACTTC.